The rows below give T cell receptor beta chains drawn from one sample of a study of beta chain features in type 1 diabetes. Clones were read by immunoSEQ multiplex PCR, and TCRdb kept only the in-frame ones, dropping some. The sample yields hundreds of thousands of clones, around 13% seen once. The sample taken for sequencing was naive CD4+ T cells from blood. These receptors all come from a man aged 18 to 35 in good health. Both conserved end residues are part of each CDR3. Not all rows give a size; the values are once, few, many and, for expanded clones, a class.

cdr3_aa: CAWSRSSTDTQYF
clone_size: .
cdr3_length: 13
v_call: TRBV30

cdr3_aa: CASSSAGTDGTEAFF
clone_size: .
cdr3_length: 15
v_call: TRBV28

cdr3_aa: CASSAPQTGVIGIQPQHF
clone_size: few
cdr3_length: 18
v_call: TRBV18

cdr3_aa: CASSRGAGEQFF
clone_size: .
cdr3_length: 12
v_call: TRBV7-9

cdr3_aa: CASSVAKDRRLGYTF
clone_size: .
cdr3_length: 15
v_call: TRBV9

cdr3_aa: CSVVHSGIDTQYF
clone_size: few
cdr3_length: 13
v_call: TRBV29-1

cdr3_aa: CASSLGDRANTIYF
clone_size: few
cdr3_length: 14
v_call: TRBV5-1

cdr3_aa: CASSQGTGIVSEAFF
clone_size: .
cdr3_length: 15
v_call: TRBV4-2

cdr3_aa: CASSRTSGRPADTQYF
clone_size: .
cdr3_length: 16
v_call: TRBV4-1

cdr3_aa: CASSKAGVSYNEQFF
clone_size: few
cdr3_length: 15
v_call: TRBV14

cdr3_aa: CASTESTSGISEQYF
clone_size: few
cdr3_length: 15
v_call: TRBV2

cdr3_aa: CASKEDTEAFF
clone_size: .
cdr3_length: 11
v_call: TRBV28

cdr3_aa: CASSLSGGASSQYF
clone_size: .
cdr3_length: 14
v_call: TRBV5-1

cdr3_aa: CASYPAGGTSYEQYF
clone_size: .
cdr3_length: 15
v_call: TRBV28

cdr3_aa: CAWLMDNRNTIYF
clone_size: few
cdr3_length: 13
v_call: TRBV30

cdr3_aa: CSARDSNQPQHF
clone_size: many
cdr3_length: 12
v_call: TRBV29-1

cdr3_aa: CASLGGGSYEQYF
clone_size: few
cdr3_length: 13
v_call: TRBV6-6

cdr3_aa: CASSDPGGNYGYTF
clone_size: .
cdr3_length: 14
v_call: TRBV25-1

cdr3_aa: CASSVGGGGQGNEQFF
clone_size: few
cdr3_length: 16
v_call: TRBV9

cdr3_aa: CASSYHKVGSGSHGYTF
clone_size: .
cdr3_length: 17
v_call: TRBV27

cdr3_aa: CASSRLQGSVRGYTF
clone_size: .
cdr3_length: 15
v_call: TRBV5-6

cdr3_aa: CAWSGRGGLYNEQFF
clone_size: .
cdr3_length: 15
v_call: TRBV30

cdr3_aa: CASSLEAGGASEQYF
clone_size: .
cdr3_length: 15
v_call: TRBV7-9

cdr3_aa: CASSQGGRERSADTQYF
clone_size: .
cdr3_length: 17
v_call: TRBV4-2

cdr3_aa: CASSLVSLYGYTF
clone_size: few
cdr3_length: 13
v_call: TRBV5-6

cdr3_aa: CASTLGQGGTEAFF
clone_size: .
cdr3_length: 14
v_call: TRBV28

cdr3_aa: CASSIQGSGELFF
clone_size: few
cdr3_length: 13
v_call: TRBV19

cdr3_aa: CASSFGGDVMYF
clone_size: few
cdr3_length: 12
v_call: TRBV5-1

cdr3_aa: CASSGGAANEKLFF
clone_size: .
cdr3_length: 14
v_call: TRBV28

cdr3_aa: CASSRGGGIFYGYTF
clone_size: few
cdr3_length: 15
v_call: TRBV6-5

cdr3_aa: CASSPRQGTETQYF
clone_size: few
cdr3_length: 14
v_call: TRBV6-5

cdr3_aa: CASGLEGYQPQHF
clone_size: once
cdr3_length: 13
v_call: TRBV7-6

cdr3_aa: CASSLGPGGAFF
clone_size: few
cdr3_length: 12
v_call: TRBV7-2

cdr3_aa: CASSLAQGNRGGNQPQHF
clone_size: .
cdr3_length: 18
v_call: TRBV7-9

cdr3_aa: CSVGSGTGGETQYF
clone_size: few
cdr3_length: 14
v_call: TRBV29-1

cdr3_aa: CASSQVLSRGYEQYF
clone_size: .
cdr3_length: 15
v_call: TRBV4-3

cdr3_aa: CSVARTGSDTEAFF
clone_size: .
cdr3_length: 14
v_call: TRBV29-1

cdr3_aa: CASSFSGTRGRTLNTF
clone_size: .
cdr3_length: 16
v_call: TRBV5-5

cdr3_aa: CASRTTVARGGNIQYF
clone_size: few
cdr3_length: 16
v_call: TRBV2

cdr3_aa: CASSVNPSYEQYF
clone_size: few
cdr3_length: 13
v_call: TRBV9

cdr3_aa: CASSPTAGLGETQYF
clone_size: .
cdr3_length: 15
v_call: TRBV7-2

cdr3_aa: CSAITDTQYF
clone_size: .
cdr3_length: 10
v_call: TRBV29-1

cdr3_aa: CASRDRENSPLHF
clone_size: few
cdr3_length: 13
v_call: TRBV2

cdr3_aa: CASSEVGEGWQPQHF
clone_size: .
cdr3_length: 15
v_call: TRBV6-1

cdr3_aa: CASSYGRTGELFF
clone_size: .
cdr3_length: 13
v_call: TRBV6-5

cdr3_aa: CASSIQGTDNEQFF
clone_size: .
cdr3_length: 14
v_call: TRBV19

cdr3_aa: CASSLAGTVYNSPLHF
clone_size: .
cdr3_length: 16
v_call: TRBV5-1

cdr3_aa: CASSQEAASTDTQYF
clone_size: few
cdr3_length: 15
v_call: TRBV4-3

cdr3_aa: CASNRDTSNYGYTF
clone_size: few
cdr3_length: 14
v_call: TRBV9

cdr3_aa: CGAGGISSYEQYF
clone_size: few
cdr3_length: 13
v_call: TRBV29-1

cdr3_aa: CASVLTRQIF
clone_size: few
cdr3_length: 10
v_call: TRBV2

cdr3_aa: CASVGLVNTGELFF
clone_size: few
cdr3_length: 14
v_call: TRBV2